Listed below are T cell receptor beta chains from one sample, sequenced in a study of blood T cell repertoires in COVID-19. The table came from immunoSEQ multiplex PCR; TCRdb's copy has only in-frame clones and leaves some out. The sample gives roughly 300,000 clones, under 90% of which show up once; less than 4.5% is in the top ten. Sample: PBMCs or T cells enriched from blood (not recorded which). Every receptor here comes from a young man who had recovered from COVID-19. The CDR3 runs from the conserved cysteine through the conserved F or W. A D gene is named only where the DNA matches it firmly. Only some rows state a clone size, as once, few, many or a class for expanded clones.

>TRBV28|TRBJ2-4|TRBD2|.
CASGRAGGPDIQYF
TGTGCCAGCGGCCGGGCGGGGGGGCCGGACATTCAGTACTTC
>TRBV7-9|TRBJ1-5|.|.
CASSLGGTGRSNQPQHF
TGTGCCAGCAGCTTAGGAGGTACAGGGCGGAGCAATCAGCCCCAGCATTTT
>TRBV7-8|TRBJ2-1|TRBD2|.
CASSSLTSGSYNEQFF
TGTGCCAGCAGCTCCCTGACTAGCGGGAGTTACAATGAGCAGTTCTTC
>TRBV27|TRBJ2-7|TRBD2|few
CASSWSPSGSAYEQYF
TGTGCCAGCAGTTGGTCCCCTAGCGGGAGTGCCTACGAGCAGTACTTC
>TRBV14|TRBJ2-3|TRBD2|few
CASSLAGGYTQYF
TGTGCCAGCAGCCTTGCGGGGGGGTATACGCAGTATTTT
>TRBV7-9|TRBJ1-1|TRBD1|.
CASRLDRGTEAFF
TGTGCCAGCAGACTTGACAGGGGCACTGAAGCTTTCTTT
>TRBV5-4|TRBJ2-7|.|.
CASSFRVSYEQYF
TGTGCCAGCAGCTTTCGGGTTTCCTACGAGCAGTACTTC
>TRBV28|TRBJ2-3|TRBD2|.
CASIPSSGGGWNTQYF
TGTGCCAGCATCCCTTCTAGCGGCGGGGGGTGGAATACGCAGTATTTT
>TRBV5-4|TRBJ1-5|.|.
CASSFEGVQPQHF
TGTGCCAGCAGCTTTGAAGGGGTGCAGCCCCAGCATTTT
>TRBV5-4|TRBJ2-7|TRBD2|.
CASSLGGLAGDYEQYF
TGTGCCAGCAGCTTGGGCGGACTAGCGGGAGACTACGAGCAGTACTTC
>TRBV3-1/TRBV3-2|TRBJ2-3|TRBD2|.
CASSRGAGTSGRFADTQYF
TGTGCCAGCAGCCGGGGGGCCGGGACTAGCGGGAGATTTGCAGATACGCAGTATTTT
>TRBV19|TRBJ2-7|TRBD2|once
CASSMASGSYEQYF
TGTGCCAGTAGTATGGCTAGCGGATCCTACGAGCAGTACTTC
>TRBV4-2|TRBJ1-6|.|.
CASSQGLTFAANSPLHF
TGTGCCAGCAGCCAAGGACTAACTTTCGCCGCGAATTCACCCCTCCACTTT
>TRBV3-1/TRBV3-2|TRBJ1-1|.|.
CASSREPGHLNTEAFF
TGTGCCAGCAGTCGTGAACCGGGACACCTGAACACTGAAGCTTTCTTT
>TRBV6-5|TRBJ1-6|.|.
CASSYSSPGSPSPLHF
TGTGCCAGCAGTTACTCGAGTCCAGGGTCTCCTTCACCCCTCCACTTT
>TRBV3-1/TRBV3-2|TRBJ2-2|TRBD1|.
CASTSWDRDHGELFF
TGTGCCAGCACCTCGTGGGACAGGGATCACGGGGAGCTGTTTTTT
>TRBV5-1|TRBJ2-5|.|.
CASSLLNPGGTETQYF
TGCGCCAGCAGCTTGCTAAACCCGGGGGGCACAGAGACCCAGTACTTC
>TRBV5-4|TRBJ1-3|TRBD1|few
CASSHQGGAGNTIYF
TGTGCCAGCAGCCATCAGGGGGGCGCTGGAAACACCATATATTTT
>TRBV7-9|TRBJ1-4|.|.
CASSLVGAWEKLFF
TGTGCCAGCAGCTTGGTGGGGGCGTGGGAAAAACTGTTTTTT
>TRBV24-1|TRBJ2-1|.|.
CATSSSSGGNNEQFF
TGTGCCACCAGTTCGAGTAGCGGAGGGAACAATGAGCAGTTCTTC
>TRBV4-1|TRBJ1-4|.|.
CASSQAAAEKLFF
TGCGCCAGCAGCCAAGCCGCGGCTGAAAAACTGTTTTTT
>TRBV11-3|TRBJ2-2|.|.
CASSPRTRGELFF
TGTGCCAGCAGCCCCCGGACACGCGGGGAGCTGTTTTTT